Presented here are 4 T cell receptor beta chains from one specimen sequenced in a study of blood T cell repertoires in COVID-19 (TCRdb year 2020). Libraries came from the immunoSEQ multiplex PCR assay. This immuneACCESS table, as held by TCRdb, lists in-frame sequences with V and J called but not all clones. Of the missing ones, under half trace to an unresolved V gene in checked studies; the others have no known cause. The sample contains about 280,000 clones, around 87% of them found a single time. The ten largest clonotypes hold 1.5% to 2% of the sample. The sample consisted of PBMCs or T cells enriched from blood (not recorded which). The receptor set was obtained from a woman under 30 with acute COVID-19.

The CDR3 nucleotides read TGTGCCAGCAGCTTGGGAGGCAGGGCGTACGAGCAGTACTTC. It yields the protein CASSLGGRAYEQYF. The chain carries TRBV5-4 and TRBJ2-7; D is possibly TRBD1 (5 bases). The germline V and J ends were trimmed by 0 bases and 4 bases, with 11 bases remaining between them. Germline V gene lookup returns CDR1 SGHNT and CDR2 YYREEE (reference sequence). The CDR3 sequence is 14 residues long.

The V and J genes are TRBV4-1 and TRBJ2-1; unclear D gene. This CDR3 has 15 amino acids. Per the germline V gene, CDR1 is MGHRA and CDR2 is YSYEKL. The V end was cut by 3 bases, the J end by 0 bases, with 9 bases between. CDR3 loop: CASSHPRSSYNEQFF. CDR3 nucleotide sequence: TGCGCCAGCAGCCACCCGAGGAGCTCCTACAATGAGCAGTTCTTC.

The chain links TRBV12-3 or TRBV12-4 to TRBJ2-7, with no clear D. The CDR3 is 13 residues long. V was shortened by 4 bases and J by 4 bases, with 11 bases between the two germline ends. For the CDR3, the DNA is TGTGCCAGCAGTTCCTCGACACCTTACGAGCAGTACTTC. Its translation: CASSSSTPYEQYF.

The rearrangement joins TRBV27 to TRBJ1-5; D is perhaps TRBD1 (6 bases). Germline CDR1 and CDR2: MNHEY and SMNVEV (reference sequence). The CDR3 totals 14 residues. The V end lost 6 bases, the J end lost 2 bases, and 11 bases lay between the germline ends. The CDR3 spells CASRLQGGNQPQHF. The CDR3 DNA sequence: TGTGCCAGCAGGCTACAGGGAGGCAATCAGCCCCAGCATTTT.